The 15 T cell receptor beta chains given below trace back to one sample, sequenced in a study of T cell repertoires in cytomegalovirus infection. These TCRs' antigens remain unknown. MiXCR was run by TCRdb on the reads, yielding one entry per CDR3 protein. The data contain 100,000 to 150,000 distinct CDR3 sequences, roughly a third of them singletons. Here the sequenced sample was CD8+ T cells from cultured PBMCs, taken from culture after CMV antigen stimulation. These receptors originate from a human donor in good health (CMV status not recorded). Some clones in this sample may be carry-over from other donors' samples.

This clonotype appeared many times. The V call is TRBV7-2, the J call TRBJ2-3; TRBD2 might be the D (6 bases). Germline V CDR1 and CDR2: SGHTA, FQGNSA. Trimming took 5 bases from V and 2 from J, leaving 14 bases between them. CDR3 size: 15 residues. The CDR3 nucleotides read TGTGCCAGCAGCGCGGGACTTTACCTCACAGATACGCAGTATTTT. This translates into CASSAGLYLTDTQYF. Complete variable domain (other parts from reference TRBV7-2 and TRBJ2-3): GAGVSQSPSNKVTEKGKDVELRCDPISGHTALYWYRQSLGQGLEFLIYFQGNSAPDKSGLPSDRFSAERTGGSVSTLTIQRTQQEDSAVYLCASSAGLYLTDTQYFGPGTRLTVL.

This clonotype was recorded a few times. The genes are TRBV6-5 and TRBJ1-5; the D is unclear. The CDR3 consists of 13 residues. V lost 10 bases to trimming and J lost 4 bases, with 14 bases between them. Germline V CDR1 and CDR2: MNHEY, SVGAGI. The CDR3 here is CATQPSANQPQHF. Here the CDR3 DNA reads TGTGCCACCCAACCTTCAGCGAATCAGCCCCAGCATTTT.

This clonotype was counted at least ten times. The chain links TRBV12-3 or TRBV12-4 to TRBJ2-2; the D gene is possibly TRBD2 (6 bases). Trimming removed 3 bases from V and 7 bases from J, with 12 bases in between. The CDR3 extends over 14 amino acids. The CDR3 is CASSFGGSHGELFF. The CDR3, as DNA: TGTGCCAGCAGTTTTGGAGGGTCACACGGGGAGCTGTTTTTT.

The rearrangement uses TRBV20-1 and TRBJ2-7, with a tentative D call TRBD1 (6 bases). Trimming shortened V by 0 bases and J by 1 base, and 16 bases separated the two germline ends. The germline CDR1 and CDR2 sequences are DFQATT and SNEGSKA (reference sequence). This CDR3 is 16 amino acids long. The CDR3 DNA reads as TGCAGTGCTAGAGACAGAATGGGGGCCTGGTCCTACGAGCAGTACTTC. This sequence encodes CSARDRMGAWSYEQYF.

The rearrangement joins TRBV19 to TRBJ2-1; 8 bases are shared with TRBD1. J was trimmed by 9 bases and V by 4 bases; bases with no gene match: 17. Germline CDR1 is LNHDA and CDR2 is SQIVND (reference sequence). The CDR3 contains 17 residues. The CDR3 DNA sequence: TGTGCCAGTAGTACAACCCGAGCCGGGACAGGATTGGGTGAGCAGTTCTTC. Translated: CASSTTRAGTGLGEQFF. Looking up the rest from reference TRBV19 and TRBJ2-1 gives the full variable domain: DGGITQSPKYLFRKEGQNVTLSCEQNLNHDAMYWYRQDPGQGLRLIYYSQIVNDFQKGDIAEGYSVSREKKESFPLTVTSAQKNPTAFYLCASSTTRAGTGLGEQFFGPGTRLTVL.

The chain carries TRBV27 and TRBJ2-5; D is perhaps TRBD2 (5 bases). Germline lookup yields CDR1 MNHEY and CDR2 SMNVEV (reference sequence). There are 14 residues in the CDR3. V dropped 5 bases and J dropped 5 bases, with 15 bases sitting between them. In nucleotides, the CDR3 is TGTGCCAGCAGTATCCTTGGGAGATGGGAGACCCAGTACTTC. It translates to CASSILGRWETQYF.

This clonotype has just a few counts. The genes are TRBV7-9 and TRBJ1-1, with 7 positions matching TRBD1. The CDR3 loop spans 17 amino acids. V shed 5 bases and J 7 bases; nucleotides not matched to a gene: 19. The germline CDR1 and CDR2 sequences are SEHNR and FQNEAQ (reference sequence). This chain's CDR3 is CASSRNTLTGRKDEAFF. Written as DNA, the CDR3 is TGTGCCAGCAGCCGGAATACTTTGACAGGGAGAAAGGATGAAGCTTTCTTT.

The chain couples TRBV24-1 to TRBJ2-7; 9 bases map to TRBD1. This CDR3 comprises 13 residues. Looked up from germline, CDR1 is KGHDR and CDR2 is SFDVKD. CDR3 region: CAPRDRVLYEQYF. CDR3 DNA sequence: TGTGCTCCCCGGGACAGGGTATTATACGAGCAGTACTTC.

The genes are TRBV7-9 and TRBJ2-1, with D perhaps matching TRBD1 or TRBD2 (5 bases each). CDR3 length: 12 residues. The V end lost 5 bases, the J end lost 9 bases, and 11 bases lay between the germline ends. Germline CDR1 is SEHNR and CDR2 is FQNEAQ (reference sequence). CDR3 region: CASSPRGREQFF. The CDR3 region has the DNA TGTGCCAGCAGCCCACGGGGACGTGAGCAGTTCTTC.

This clonotype was counted a few times. The rearrangement joins TRBV7-9 to TRBJ2-1; a possible D gene is TRBD2 (5 bases). The length of the CDR3 is 20 residues. Per germline, CDR1 SEHNR and CDR2 FQNEAQ (reference sequence). Trimming pared 8 bases from V and 12 bases from J, leaving 41 bases between. The DNA for the CDR3 is TGTGCCAGCCCCCCAGAGGAGGCGAGAACCTACATAAGATTATATTCCGGGCAGTTCTTC. It is translated as CASPPEEARTYIRLYSGQFF. Looking up the rest from reference TRBV7-9 and TRBJ2-1 gives the full variable domain: DTGVSQNPRHKITKRGQNVTFRCDPISEHNRLYWYRQTLGQGPEFLTYFQNEAQLEKSRLLSDRFSAERPKGSFSTLEIQRTEQGDSAMYLCASPPEEARTYIRLYSGQFFGPGTRLTVL.

This clonotype was counted between two and nine times. CDR3 amino acids: CASSLVAGANVLTF. The CDR3 nucleotides read TGTGCCAGCAGCTTAGTGGCCGGGGCCAACGTCCTGACTTTC. This sequence joins TRBV7-9 and TRBJ2-6; D unclear. The V end was cut by 1 base, the J end by 4 bases, with 5 bases between. Germline V gene data show CDR1 as SEHNR and CDR2 as FQNEAQ (reference sequence). The CDR3 has 14 residues.

The table lists this clonotype with many counts. The chain combines TRBV25-1 with TRBJ2-2; D is uncertain. The germline V gene encodes CDR1 MGHDK and CDR2 SYGVNS. Between the trimmed V and J ends, which lost 7 bases and 5 bases, there was a span of 8 bases. The CDR3 is made up of 12 amino acids. The CDR3 DNA sequence: TGTGCCAGCACTGTCGGAACCGGGGAGCTGTTTTTT. Amino acid sequence: CASTVGTGELFF.

The chain combines TRBV20-1 with TRBJ2-6; D may match TRBD1 or TRBD2 (5 bases each). V was pared by 6 bases and J by 0 bases, with 15 bases between. This CDR3 has 16 amino acids. CDR1 and CDR2 from the germline V gene are DFQATT and SNEGSKA (reference sequence). In DNA, the CDR3 is TGCAGTGCCGGGGCAGAAGCCTTCTCTGGGGCCAACGTCCTGACTTTC. Translating gives CSAGAEAFSGANVLTF.

This clonotype has only a few counts. The genes are TRBV19 and TRBJ2-1; weak D call: TRBD1 (6 bases). CDR1 is LNHDA, CDR2 SQIVND, per germline (reference sequence). The CDR3 contains 17 residues. V was clipped by 0 bases and J by 1 base, with 13 bases between them. CDR3 amino acids: CASSIERTGSSYNEQFF. As DNA, the CDR3 is TGTGCCAGTAGTATAGAAAGAACAGGGTCATCCTACAATGAGCAGTTCTTC.

This clonotype appeared many times. V gene TRBV7-6 combines with J gene TRBJ1-1; 8 nucleotides line up with TRBD1. This CDR3 has 18 amino acids. The V gene's germline CDR1 is SGHVS and CDR2 FNYEAQ. V lost 1 base and J lost 1; bases outside the gene matches: 11. Here the CDR3 DNA reads TGTGCCAGCAGCTTAGGATCAGGGGGCGGTCCGGCGAACACTGAAGCTTTCTTT. Translated, it gives CASSLGSGGGPANTEAFF.